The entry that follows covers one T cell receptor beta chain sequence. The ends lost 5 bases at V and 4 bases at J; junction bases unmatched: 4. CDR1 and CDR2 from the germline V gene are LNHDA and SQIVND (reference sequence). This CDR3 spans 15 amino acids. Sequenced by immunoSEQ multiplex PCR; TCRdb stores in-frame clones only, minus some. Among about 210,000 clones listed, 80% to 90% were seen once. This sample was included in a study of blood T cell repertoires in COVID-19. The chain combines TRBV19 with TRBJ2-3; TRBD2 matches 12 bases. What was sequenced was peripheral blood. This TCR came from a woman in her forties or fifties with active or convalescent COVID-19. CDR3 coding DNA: TGTGCCAGTAGTGCCCGACTAGCGGGAGCAGATACGCAGTATTTT. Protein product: CASSARLAGADTQYF.